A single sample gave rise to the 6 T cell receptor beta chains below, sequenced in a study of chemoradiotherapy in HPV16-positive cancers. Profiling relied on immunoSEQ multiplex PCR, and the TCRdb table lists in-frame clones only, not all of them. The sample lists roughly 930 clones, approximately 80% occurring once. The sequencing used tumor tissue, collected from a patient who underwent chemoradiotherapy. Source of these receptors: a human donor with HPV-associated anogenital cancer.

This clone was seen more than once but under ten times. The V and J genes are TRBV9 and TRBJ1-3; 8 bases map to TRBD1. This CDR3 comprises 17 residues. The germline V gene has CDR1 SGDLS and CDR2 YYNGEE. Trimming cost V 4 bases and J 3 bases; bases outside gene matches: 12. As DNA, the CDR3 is TGTGCCAGCAGCTCCAGGACAGGGAGCAGAATTGGAAACACCATATATTTT. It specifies CASSSRTGSRIGNTIYF. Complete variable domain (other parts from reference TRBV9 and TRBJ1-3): DSGVTQTPKHLITATGQRVTLRCSPRSGDLSVYWYQQSLDQGLQFLIQYYNGEERAKGNILERFSAQQFPDLHSELNLSSLELGDSALYFCASSSRTGSRIGNTIYFGEGSWLTVV.

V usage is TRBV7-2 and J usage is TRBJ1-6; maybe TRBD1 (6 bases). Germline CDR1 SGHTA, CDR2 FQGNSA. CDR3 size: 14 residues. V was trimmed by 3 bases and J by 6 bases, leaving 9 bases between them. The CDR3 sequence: CASSFGGLNSPLHF. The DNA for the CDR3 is TGTGCCAGCAGCTTTGGGGGGCTTAATTCACCCCTCCACTTT. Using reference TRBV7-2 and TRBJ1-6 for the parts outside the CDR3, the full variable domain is GAGVSQSPSNKVTEKGKDVELRCDPISGHTALYWYRQSLGQGLEFLIYFQGNSAPDKSGLPSDRFSAERTGGSVSTLTIQRTQQEDSAVYLCASSFGGLNSPLHFGNGTRLTVT.

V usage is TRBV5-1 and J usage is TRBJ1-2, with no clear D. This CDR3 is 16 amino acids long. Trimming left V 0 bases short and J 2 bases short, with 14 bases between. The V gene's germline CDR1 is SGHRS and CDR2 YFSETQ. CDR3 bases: TGCGCCAGCAGCTTGGGGCGGGAATACCCAAACTATGGCTACACCTTC. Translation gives CASSLGREYPNYGYTF.

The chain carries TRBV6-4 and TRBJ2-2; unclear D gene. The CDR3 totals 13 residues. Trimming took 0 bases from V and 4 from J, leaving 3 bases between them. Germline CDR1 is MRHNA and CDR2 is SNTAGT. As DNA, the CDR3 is TGTGCCAGCAGTGACTCGAGCACCGGGGAGCTGTTTTTT. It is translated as CASSDSSTGELFF.

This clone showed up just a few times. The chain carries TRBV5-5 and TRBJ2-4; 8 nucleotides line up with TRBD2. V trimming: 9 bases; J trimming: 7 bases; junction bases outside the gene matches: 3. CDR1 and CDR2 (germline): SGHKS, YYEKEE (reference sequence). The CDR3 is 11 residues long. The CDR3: CATRGGNIQYF. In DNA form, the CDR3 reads TGTGCCACCCGGGGGGGGAACATTCAGTACTTC.

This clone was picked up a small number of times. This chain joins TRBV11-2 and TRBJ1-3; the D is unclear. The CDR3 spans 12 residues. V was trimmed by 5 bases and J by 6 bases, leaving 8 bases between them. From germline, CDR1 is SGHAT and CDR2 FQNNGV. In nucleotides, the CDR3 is TGTGCCAGCAGCCCAGTCGAAAACACCATATATTTT. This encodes CASSPVENTIYF.